This T cell receptor (beta chain) derives from a study of cytomegalovirus exposure and HLA in healthy donors. Across the whole study: The roughly 110 validation repertoires used the same platform as the roughly 700 first-cohort repertoires (as reported by a later analysis).

Using immunoSEQ multiplex PCR, the repertoire was profiled, and TCRdb retains in-frame clones only, with some absent. The table has fewer than 200,000 clones, 85% seen once. Per germline, CDR1 MDHEN and CDR2 SYDVKM. The J segment lost 8 bases and the V segment lost 5 bases, leaving 12 bases of the junction unmatched. This CDR3 has 15 amino acids. This TCR came from a man younger than 35 in good health and CMV-seropositive. Input material: PBMCs. This chain connects TRBV28 to TRBJ1-2; 9 bases map to TRBD1. The CDR3 loop reads CASSPGGQGLAGYTF. The CDR3 DNA reads as TGTGCCAGCAGTCCAGGGGGACAGGGTCTCGCCGGCTACACCTTC.